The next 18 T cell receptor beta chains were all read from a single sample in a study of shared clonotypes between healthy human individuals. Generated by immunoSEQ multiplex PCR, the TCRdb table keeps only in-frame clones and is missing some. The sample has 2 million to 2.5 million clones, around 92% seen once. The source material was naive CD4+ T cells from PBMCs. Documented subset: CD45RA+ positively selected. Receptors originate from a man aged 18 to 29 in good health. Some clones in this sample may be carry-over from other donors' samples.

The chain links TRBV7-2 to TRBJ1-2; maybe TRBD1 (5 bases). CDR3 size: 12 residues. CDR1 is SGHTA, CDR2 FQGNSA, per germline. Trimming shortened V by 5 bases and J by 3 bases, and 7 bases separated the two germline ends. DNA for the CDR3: TGTGCCAGCAGCCAGGGCTACTATGGCTACACCTTC. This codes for CASSQGYYGYTF.

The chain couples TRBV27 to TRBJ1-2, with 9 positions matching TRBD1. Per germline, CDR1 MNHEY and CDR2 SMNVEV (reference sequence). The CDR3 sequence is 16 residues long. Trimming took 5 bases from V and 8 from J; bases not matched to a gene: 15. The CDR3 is CASSPHPGTGLGGYTF. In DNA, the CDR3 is TGTGCCAGCAGTCCACATCCCGGGACAGGGCTGGGCGGCTACACCTTC.

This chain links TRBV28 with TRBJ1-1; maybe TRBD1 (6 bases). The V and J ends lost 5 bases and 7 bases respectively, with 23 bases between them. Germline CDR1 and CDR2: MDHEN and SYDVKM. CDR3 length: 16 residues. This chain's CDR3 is CASSPSGGGAESEAFF. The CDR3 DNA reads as TGTGCCAGCAGTCCTTCCGGGGGGGGCGCTGAGAGTGAAGCTTTCTTT.

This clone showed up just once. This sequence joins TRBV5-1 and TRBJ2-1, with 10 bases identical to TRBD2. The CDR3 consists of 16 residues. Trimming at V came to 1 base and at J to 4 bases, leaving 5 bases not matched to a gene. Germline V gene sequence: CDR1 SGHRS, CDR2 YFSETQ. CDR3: CASSLQAGGPYNEQFF. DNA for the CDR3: TGCGCCAGCAGCTTGCAAGCGGGAGGGCCTTACAATGAGCAGTTCTTC. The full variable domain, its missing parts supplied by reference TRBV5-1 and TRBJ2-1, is KAGVTQTPRYLIKTRGQQVTLSCSPISGHRSVSWYQQTPGQGLQFLFEYFSETQRNKGNFPGRFSGRQFSNSRSEMNVSTLELGDSALYLCASSLQAGGPYNEQFFGPGTRLTVL.

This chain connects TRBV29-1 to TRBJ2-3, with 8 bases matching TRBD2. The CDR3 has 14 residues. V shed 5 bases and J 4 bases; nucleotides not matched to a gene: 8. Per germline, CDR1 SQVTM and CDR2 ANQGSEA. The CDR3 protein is CSVYGGGIPDTQYF. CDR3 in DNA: TGCAGCGTTTACGGGGGGGGTATTCCAGATACGCAGTATTTT.

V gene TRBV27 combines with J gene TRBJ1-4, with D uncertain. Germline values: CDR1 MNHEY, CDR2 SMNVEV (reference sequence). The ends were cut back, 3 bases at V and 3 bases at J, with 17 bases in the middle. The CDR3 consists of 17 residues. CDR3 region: CASSFPPLQNPNEKLFF. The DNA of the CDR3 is TGTGCCAGCAGTTTCCCCCCTTTACAAAACCCTAATGAAAAACTGTTTTTT.

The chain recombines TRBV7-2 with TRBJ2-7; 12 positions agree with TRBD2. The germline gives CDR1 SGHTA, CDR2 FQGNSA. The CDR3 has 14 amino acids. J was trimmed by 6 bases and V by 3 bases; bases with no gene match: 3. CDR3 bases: TGTGCCAGCAGCTTCCTAGCGGGAGGGATCGAGCAGTACTTC. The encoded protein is CASSFLAGGIEQYF. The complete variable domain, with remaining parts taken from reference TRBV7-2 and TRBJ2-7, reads GAGVSQSPSNKVTEKGKDVELRCDPISGHTALYWYRQSLGQGLEFLIYFQGNSAPDKSGLPSDRFSAERTGGSVSTLTIQRTQQEDSAVYLCASSFLAGGIEQYFGPGTRLTVT.

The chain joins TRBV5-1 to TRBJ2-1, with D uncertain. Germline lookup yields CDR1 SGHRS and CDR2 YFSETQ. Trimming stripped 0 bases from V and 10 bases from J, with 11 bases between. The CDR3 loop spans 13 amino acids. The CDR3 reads CASSLGGLGEQFF. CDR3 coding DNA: TGCGCCAGCAGCTTGGGCGGCCTAGGGGAGCAGTTCTTC.

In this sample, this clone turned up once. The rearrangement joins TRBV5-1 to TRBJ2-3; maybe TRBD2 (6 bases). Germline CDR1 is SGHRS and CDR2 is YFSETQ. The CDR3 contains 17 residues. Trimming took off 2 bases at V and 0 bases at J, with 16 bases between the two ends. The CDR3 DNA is TGCGCCAGCAGCTTTCGGGACTTCCTATCTAGCACAGATACGCAGTATTTT. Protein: CASSFRDFLSSTDTQYF.

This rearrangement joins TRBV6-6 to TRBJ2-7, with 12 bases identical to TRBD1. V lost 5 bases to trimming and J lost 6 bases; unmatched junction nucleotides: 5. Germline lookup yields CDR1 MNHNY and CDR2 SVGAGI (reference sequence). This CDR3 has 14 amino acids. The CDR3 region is CASSAGTGGSEQYF. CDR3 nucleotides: TGTGCCAGCAGTGCCGGGACAGGGGGCTCCGAGCAGTACTTC.

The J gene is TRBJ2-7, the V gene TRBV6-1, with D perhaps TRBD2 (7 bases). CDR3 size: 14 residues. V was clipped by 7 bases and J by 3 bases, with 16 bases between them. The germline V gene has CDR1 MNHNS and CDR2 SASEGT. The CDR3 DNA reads TGTGCCAGCAAGGGGAGAGGGGGGGGCTACGAGCAGTACTTC. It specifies CASKGRGGGYEQYF.

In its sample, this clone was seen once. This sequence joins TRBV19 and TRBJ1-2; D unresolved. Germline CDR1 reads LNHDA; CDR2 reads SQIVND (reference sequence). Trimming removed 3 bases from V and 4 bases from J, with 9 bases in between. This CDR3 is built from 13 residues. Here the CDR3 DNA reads TGTGCCAGTAGTATTTTTGGGAGCTATGGCTACACCTTC. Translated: CASSIFGSYGYTF.

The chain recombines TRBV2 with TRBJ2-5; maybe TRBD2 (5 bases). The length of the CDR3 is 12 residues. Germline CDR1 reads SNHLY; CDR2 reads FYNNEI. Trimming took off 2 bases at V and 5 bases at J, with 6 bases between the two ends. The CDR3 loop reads CASSEREETQYF. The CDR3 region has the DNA TGTGCCAGCAGTGAAAGGGAGGAGACCCAGTACTTC.

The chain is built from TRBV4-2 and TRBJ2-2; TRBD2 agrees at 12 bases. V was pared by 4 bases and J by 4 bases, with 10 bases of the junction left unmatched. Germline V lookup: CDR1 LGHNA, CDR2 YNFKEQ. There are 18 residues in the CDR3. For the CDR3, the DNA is TGTGCCAGCAGCCCAAATATTCGACTAGCGGGAGCCACCGGGGAGCTGTTTTTT. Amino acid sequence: CASSPNIRLAGATGELFF.

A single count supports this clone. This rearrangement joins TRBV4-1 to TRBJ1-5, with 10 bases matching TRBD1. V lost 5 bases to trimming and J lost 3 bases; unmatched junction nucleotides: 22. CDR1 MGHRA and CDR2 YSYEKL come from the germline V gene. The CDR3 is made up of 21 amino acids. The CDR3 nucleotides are TGCGCCAGCAGCGTCGGCACCCTCATCGGGACAGGGGATTTGGACAATCAGCCCCAGCATTTT. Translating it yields CASSVGTLIGTGDLDNQPQHF.

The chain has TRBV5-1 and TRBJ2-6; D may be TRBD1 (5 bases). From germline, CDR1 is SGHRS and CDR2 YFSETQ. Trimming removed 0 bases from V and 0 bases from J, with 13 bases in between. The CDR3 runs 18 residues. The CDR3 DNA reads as TGCGCCAGCAGCTTGGTAGCAGGGCTCCTCTCTGGGGCCAACGTCCTGACTTTC. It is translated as CASSLVAGLLSGANVLTF.

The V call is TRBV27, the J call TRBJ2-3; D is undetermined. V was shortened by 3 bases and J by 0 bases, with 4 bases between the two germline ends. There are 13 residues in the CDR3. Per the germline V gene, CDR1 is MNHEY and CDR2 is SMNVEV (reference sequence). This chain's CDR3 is CASSLVSTDTQYF. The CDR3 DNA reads TGTGCCAGCAGTTTGGTTAGCACAGATACGCAGTATTTT.

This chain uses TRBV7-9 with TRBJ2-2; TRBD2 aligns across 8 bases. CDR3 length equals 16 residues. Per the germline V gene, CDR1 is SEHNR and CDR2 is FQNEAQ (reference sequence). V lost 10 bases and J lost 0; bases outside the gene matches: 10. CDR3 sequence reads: CAIPRTSPPNTGELFF. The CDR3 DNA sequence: TGTGCCATTCCTCGGACTAGCCCACCGAACACCGGGGAGCTGTTTTTT.